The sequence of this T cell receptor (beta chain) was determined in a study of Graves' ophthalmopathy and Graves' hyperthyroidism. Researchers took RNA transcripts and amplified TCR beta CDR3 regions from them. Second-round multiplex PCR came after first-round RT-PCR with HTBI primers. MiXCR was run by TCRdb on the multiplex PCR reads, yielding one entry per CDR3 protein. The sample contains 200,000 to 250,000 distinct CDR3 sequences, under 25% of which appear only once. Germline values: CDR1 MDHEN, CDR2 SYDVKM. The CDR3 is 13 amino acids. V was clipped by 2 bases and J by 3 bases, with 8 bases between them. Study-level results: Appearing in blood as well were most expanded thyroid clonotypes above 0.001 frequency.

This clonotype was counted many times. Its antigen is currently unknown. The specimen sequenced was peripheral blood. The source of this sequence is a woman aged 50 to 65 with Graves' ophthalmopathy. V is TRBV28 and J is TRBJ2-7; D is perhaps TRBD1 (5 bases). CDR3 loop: CASSLNQGYEQYF. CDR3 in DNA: TGTGCCAGCAGTTTAAACCAGGGCTACGAGCAGTACTTC.